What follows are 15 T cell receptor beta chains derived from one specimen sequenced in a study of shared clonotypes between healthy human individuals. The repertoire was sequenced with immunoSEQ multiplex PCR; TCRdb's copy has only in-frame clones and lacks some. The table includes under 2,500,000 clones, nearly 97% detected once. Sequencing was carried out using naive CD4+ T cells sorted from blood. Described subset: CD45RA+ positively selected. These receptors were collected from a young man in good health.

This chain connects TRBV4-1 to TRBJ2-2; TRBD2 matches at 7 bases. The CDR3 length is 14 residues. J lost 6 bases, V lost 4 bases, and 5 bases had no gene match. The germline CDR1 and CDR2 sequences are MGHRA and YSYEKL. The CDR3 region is CASSPNGGSGELFF. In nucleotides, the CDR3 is TGCGCCAGCAGCCCCAACGGGGGGTCCGGGGAGCTGTTTTTT.

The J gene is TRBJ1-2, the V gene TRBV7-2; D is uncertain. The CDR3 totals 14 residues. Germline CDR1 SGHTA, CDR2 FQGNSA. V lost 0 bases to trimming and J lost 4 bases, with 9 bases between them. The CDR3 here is CASSLAGSSYGYTF. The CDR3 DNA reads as TGTGCCAGCAGCTTAGCGGGCAGCTCCTATGGCTACACCTTC.

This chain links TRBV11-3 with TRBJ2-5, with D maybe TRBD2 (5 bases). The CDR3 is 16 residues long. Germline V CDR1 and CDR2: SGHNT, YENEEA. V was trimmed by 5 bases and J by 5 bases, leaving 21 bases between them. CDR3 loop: CASSRGSTGWSETQYF. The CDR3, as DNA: TGTGCCAGCAGCCGAGGGTCTACCGGGTGGTCCGAGACCCAGTACTTC.

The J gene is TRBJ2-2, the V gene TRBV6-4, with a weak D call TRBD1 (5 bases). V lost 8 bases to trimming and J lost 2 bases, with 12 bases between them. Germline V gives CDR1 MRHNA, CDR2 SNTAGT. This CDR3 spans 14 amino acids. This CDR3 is CASRTSTNTGELFF. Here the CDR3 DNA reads TGTGCCAGCCGGACATCTACTAACACCGGGGAGCTGTTTTTT.

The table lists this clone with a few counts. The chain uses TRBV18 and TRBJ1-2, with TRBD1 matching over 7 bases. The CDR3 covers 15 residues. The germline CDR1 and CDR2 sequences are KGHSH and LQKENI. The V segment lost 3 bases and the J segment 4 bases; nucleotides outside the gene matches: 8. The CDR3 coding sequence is TGTGCCAGCTCACCCGCGGCAGGGGGTAGCTATGGCTACACCTTC. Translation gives CASSPAAGGSYGYTF.

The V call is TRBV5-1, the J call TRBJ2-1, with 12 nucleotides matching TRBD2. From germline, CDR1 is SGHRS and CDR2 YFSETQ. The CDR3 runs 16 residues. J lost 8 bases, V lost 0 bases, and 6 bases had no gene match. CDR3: CASSLAPSGGDYEQFF. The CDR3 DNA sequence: TGCGCCAGCAGCTTGGCCCCTAGCGGGGGGGACTATGAGCAGTTCTTC.

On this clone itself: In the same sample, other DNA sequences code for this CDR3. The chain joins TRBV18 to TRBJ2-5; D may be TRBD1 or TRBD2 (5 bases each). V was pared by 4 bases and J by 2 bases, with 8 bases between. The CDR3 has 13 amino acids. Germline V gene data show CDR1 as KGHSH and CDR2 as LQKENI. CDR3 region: CASSRGGQETQYF. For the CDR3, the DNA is TGTGCCAGCTCACGTGGGGGACAAGAGACCCAGTACTTC. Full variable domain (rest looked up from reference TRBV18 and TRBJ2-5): NAGVMQNPRHLVRRRGQEARLRCSPMKGHSHVYWYRQLPEEGLKFMVYLQKENIIDESGMPKERFSAEFPKEGPSILRIQQVVRGDSAAYFCASSRGGQETQYFGPGTRLLVL.

The CDR3 region has the DNA TGTGCCAGCAGTTTGGGGCCGGTCAAAAACATTCAGTACTTC. Protein sequence: CASSLGPVKNIQYF. The chain is built from TRBV28 and TRBJ2-4; weak D call: TRBD1 (5 bases). Looked up from germline, CDR1 is MDHEN and CDR2 is SYDVKM. The V and J ends lost 3 bases and 3 bases respectively, with 9 bases between them. The CDR3 has 14 residues.

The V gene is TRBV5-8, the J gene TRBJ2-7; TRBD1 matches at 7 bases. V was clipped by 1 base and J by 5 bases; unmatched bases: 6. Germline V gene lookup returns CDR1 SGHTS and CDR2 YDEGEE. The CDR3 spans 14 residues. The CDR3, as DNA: TGTGCCAGCAGCTTGACAGGGGTCGGGGACGAGCAGTACTTC. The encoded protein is CASSLTGVGDEQYF.

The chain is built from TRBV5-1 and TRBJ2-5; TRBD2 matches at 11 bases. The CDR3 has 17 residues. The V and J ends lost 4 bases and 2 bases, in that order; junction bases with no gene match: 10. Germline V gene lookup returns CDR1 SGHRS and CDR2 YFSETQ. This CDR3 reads CASSPNTGTSGQETQYF. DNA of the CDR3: TGCGCCAGCAGCCCCAACACCGGGACTAGCGGACAAGAGACCCAGTACTTC.

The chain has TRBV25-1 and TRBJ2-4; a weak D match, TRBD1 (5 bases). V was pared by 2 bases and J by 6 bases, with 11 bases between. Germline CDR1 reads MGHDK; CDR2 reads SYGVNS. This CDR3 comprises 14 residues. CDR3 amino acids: CASSEGAGGNIQYF. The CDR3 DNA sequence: TGTGCCAGCAGTGAAGGGGCCGGCGGAAACATTCAGTACTTC.

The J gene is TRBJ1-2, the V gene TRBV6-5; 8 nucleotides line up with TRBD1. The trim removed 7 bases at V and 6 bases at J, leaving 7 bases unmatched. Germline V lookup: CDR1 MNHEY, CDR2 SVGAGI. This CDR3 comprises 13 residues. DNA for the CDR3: TGTGCCAGCAACATAGGGACAGGCGATGGCTACACCTTC. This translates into CASNIGTGDGYTF.

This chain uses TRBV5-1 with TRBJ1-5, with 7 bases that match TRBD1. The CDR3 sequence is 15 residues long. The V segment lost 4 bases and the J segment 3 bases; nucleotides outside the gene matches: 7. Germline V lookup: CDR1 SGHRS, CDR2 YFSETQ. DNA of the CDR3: TGCGCCAGCAGCCCTACCGGGACAGACAATCAGCCCCAGCATTTT. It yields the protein CASSPTGTDNQPQHF.

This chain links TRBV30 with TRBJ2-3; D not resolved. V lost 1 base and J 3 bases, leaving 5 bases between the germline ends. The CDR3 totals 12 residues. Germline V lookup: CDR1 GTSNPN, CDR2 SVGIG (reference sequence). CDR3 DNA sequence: TGTGCCTGGAGTGCCCCAACAGATACGCAGTATTTT. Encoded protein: CAWSAPTDTQYF.

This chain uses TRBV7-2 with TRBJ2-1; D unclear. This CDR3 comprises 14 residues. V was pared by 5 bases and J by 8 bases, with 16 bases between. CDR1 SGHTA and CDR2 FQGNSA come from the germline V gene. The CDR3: CASSPLGTSDEQFF. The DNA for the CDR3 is TGTGCCAGCAGCCCCTTAGGCACAAGCGATGAGCAGTTCTTC.